This TCR beta chain was found in a study of CD8+ T cells in alopecia areata. Germline V gene data show CDR1 as GTSNPN and CDR2 as SVGIG (reference sequence). With V trimmed by 2 bases and J by 0 bases, 3 bases remained unmatched. The CDR3 runs to 15 residues. Treatment meaning: oral pan-JAK inhibitor, 5-10 mg twice daily. Only a few counts were recorded for this clone. Its antigen is unknown. Study findings and constraints: Many expanded lesional clones stayed in scalp and blood while on tofacitinib. Lesional scalp displayed greater clonality than normal scalp, most notably in alopecia totalis/universalis. Within the top 100, expanded CD8+ clones significantly decreased with tofacitinib, as did scalp clonality. There was only one nonresponder, so it was unclear how baseline CD8+ expansion relates to response.

Extraction and reverse transcription of RNA yielded cDNA as the sequencing template. Generated by immunoSEQ multiplex PCR, the TCRdb table keeps only in-frame clones and is missing some. The top ten hold around 0.9% of the sample, which has around 150,000 clones, under 70% seen once. This chain uses TRBV30 with TRBJ1-5, with TRBD1 identical over 8 bases. The sequencing here drew on CD4+ T cells sorted from blood, taken at week 4, from a patient treated with tofacitinib. The receptor was derived from a human donor with alopecia areata. In DNA, the CDR3 is TGTGCCTGGAGTCCGGGACAGGTTAGCAATCAGCCCCAGCATTTT. This translates into CAWSPGQVSNQPQHF. The full variable domain, its missing parts supplied by reference TRBV30 and TRBJ1-5, is SQTIHQWPATLVQPVGSPLSLECTVEGTSNPNLYWYRQAAGRGLQLLFYSVGIGQISSEVPQNLSASRPQDRQFILSSKKLLLSDSGFYLCAWSPGQVSNQPQHFGDGTRLSIL.